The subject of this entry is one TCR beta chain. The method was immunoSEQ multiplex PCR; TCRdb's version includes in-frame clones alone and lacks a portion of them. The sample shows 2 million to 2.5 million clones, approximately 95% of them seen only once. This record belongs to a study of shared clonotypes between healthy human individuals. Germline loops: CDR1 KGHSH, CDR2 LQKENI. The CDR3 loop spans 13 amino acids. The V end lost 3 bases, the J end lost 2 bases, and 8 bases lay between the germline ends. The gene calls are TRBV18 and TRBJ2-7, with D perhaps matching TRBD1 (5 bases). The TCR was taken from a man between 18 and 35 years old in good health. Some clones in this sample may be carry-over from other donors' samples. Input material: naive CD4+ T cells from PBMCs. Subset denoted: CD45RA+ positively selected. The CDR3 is CASSPTVPYEQYF. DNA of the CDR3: TGTGCCAGCTCACCGACAGTCCCCTACGAGCAGTACTTC.